The clone carrying this TCR beta chain has just a few counts. Its target is unknown. The sample is drawn from a study of blood T cells in healthy people across ages. Whole-study findings and limits: Older individuals had lower TCR beta diversity per million T cells (the decline was roughly linear). Both higher diversity and more naive CD4+ cells marked long-lived donors when set against aged donors.

It was with a sample-barcoded 5' primer and a J-beta primer mix that a second PCR of roughly 6 to 11 cycles was run. All samples yielded 3 million or more CDR3-containing paired-end reads. In TCRdb, the 5' RACE reads were re-called with MiXCR into one record per CDR3 protein. The sample holds approximately 2,000,000 distinct CDR3 sequences, about two fifths seen once. Sequences were obtained from blood. The TCR sequence derives from a human donor in good health.

The CDR3 sequence: CASRRQRIASSGNTIYF. The CDR3 DNA sequence: TGTGCCAGCAGACGACAGAGGATCGCCTCCTCTGGAAACACCATATATTTT. The chain joins TRBV12-3 or TRBV12-4 to TRBJ1-3; a weak D match, TRBD1 (5 bases). The V end lost 6 bases, the J end lost 0 bases, and 18 bases lay between the germline ends. The CDR3 totals 17 residues.